The clone carrying this T cell receptor beta chain has a handful of counts. The antigen is not known. The sample has other DNA sequences that encode this CDR3 too. The data originate from a study of beta chain features in type 1 diabetes. Trimming at V came to 0 bases and at J to 8 bases, leaving 3 bases not matched to a gene. CDR3 length: 13 amino acids. Germline V lookup: CDR1 LGHNA, CDR2 YSLEER. Expressed TCRB transcripts got sequenced, as all isolated RNA was reverse transcribed. Profiled with immunoSEQ multiplex PCR; TCRdb holds only in-frame clones, not every one. The sample carries about half a million clones, roughly an eighth recorded once. Study-level results: The analysis here could not establish whether HLA type shapes TCRB rearrangement.

This sequence joins TRBV4-3 and TRBJ1-2; 7 bases fit TRBD1. The source material was naive CD4+ T cells from blood. The origin of this receptor is a young woman in good health. Written as DNA, the CDR3 is TGCGCCAGCAGCCAAGAGACAGGGAACGGCTACACCTTC. Residues: CASSQETGNGYTF.